This T cell receptor beta chain was captured by sequencing in a study of OX40 agonist ivuxolimab in advanced cancers. As for the study in general: The treatment was a fully human IgG2 OX40 agonist, ivuxolimab. Study-level points and caveats: Dose levels from 0.1 to 3.0 mg/kg saw CD4+ and CD8+ blood T cells expand clonally by week 6.

The germline gives CDR1 MGHRA, CDR2 YSYEKL. Trimming took 4 bases from V and 5 from J, leaving 12 bases between them. This CDR3 contains 15 residues. Some clones are missing from TCRdb's copy, which holds only in-frame ones; the method was immunoSEQ multiplex PCR. The sample yields some 25,000 clones, about 70% seen once. A single count supports this clone. Its matching antigen is unknown. This TCR was sampled from an adult with an advanced solid tumor such as melanoma, head and neck, liver or kidney cancer. This sample comprised CD4+ or CD8+ T cells sorted from blood, obtained in a trial of the OX40 agonist ivuxolimab. The chain combines TRBV4-1 with TRBJ1-6; no reliable D call. CDR3 in DNA: TGCGCCAGCAGCCTGAGGTTGGGCCATAATTCACCCCTCCACTTT. The encoded protein is CASSLRLGHNSPLHF.